This T cell receptor beta chain was observed in a study of blood T cell repertoires in COVID-19. Across the study: COVID-19 samples, acute and convalescent, were from the United States, Italy and Spain. PBMCs, B-cell-depleted T cells, or T cells provided the cDNA or gDNA that made up the material.

This clone was observed a single time. All recovered Cohort 3 donors got two negative PCRs, got clearance, or saw symptom resolution. The assay was immunoSEQ multiplex PCR, and TCRdb's table has in-frame clones only and misses some. The data show almost 500,000 clones, approximately 91% seen once. CDR3 size: 15 residues. CDR1 is GTSNPN, CDR2 SVGIG, per germline (reference sequence). V was shortened by 0 bases and J by 1 base, with 12 bases between the two germline ends. The specimen was PBMCs or T cells enriched from blood (not recorded which). The origin of this receptor is an older woman who had recovered from COVID-19. The chain couples TRBV30 to TRBJ1-1; D is ambiguous. The DNA of the CDR3 is TGTGCCTGGAGTGTTTATAGACTCGAGAACACTGAAGCTTTCTTT. This codes for CAWSVYRLENTEAFF.